This paragraph reports one T cell receptor (beta chain). In the study's own analysis: Amplification from reference gene primers served as the basis for estimated nucleated cell counts. The assay was immunoSEQ multiplex PCR, and TCRdb's table has in-frame clones only and misses some. V, J and clone size derive from that table, while D and trimming were established from the DNA sequence. The sample yields around 300,000 clones, approximately 88% seen once. The sample originates from a study of blood T cell repertoires in COVID-19. Study context: Sites across the United States, Italy and Spain contributed samples from acute and convalescent COVID-19. The cDNA or gDNA used as material had been derived from T cells, B-cell-depleted T cells, or PBMCs.

V lost 4 bases and J lost 2, with 9 bases in between. The CDR3 runs 15 residues. Looked up from germline, CDR1 is SGHTA and CDR2 is FQGTGA. The genes are TRBV7-3 and TRBJ2-6; D is possibly TRBD1 (5 bases). The clonotype comes from a man aged 50 or older with acute or convalescent COVID-19. Sequenced: peripheral blood. This CDR3 reads CASSSQGPGANVLTF. Here the CDR3 DNA reads TGTGCCAGCAGCTCCCAGGGTCCTGGGGCCAACGTCCTGACTTTC.